Below are 17 T cell receptor beta chains sequenced from a single sample in a study of T cell changes during pregnancy in multiple sclerosis. Assay: immunoSEQ multiplex PCR; the TCRdb copy retains only in-frame clones and omits some. The data contain fewer than 20,000 clones, approximately 81% of them singletons. Material: CD8+ T cells from peripheral blood mononuclear cells, obtained after pregnancy. These receptors originate from a female donor with multiple sclerosis, enrolled in a pregnancy study.

The chain carries TRBV5-6 and TRBJ2-7; D remains ambiguous. The length of the CDR3 is 14 residues. Trimming pared 0 bases from V and 3 bases from J, leaving 10 bases between. The germline V gene has CDR1 SGHDT and CDR2 YYEEEE. As DNA, the CDR3 is TGTGCCAGCAGCTTGGGAGACACCATCTACGAGCAGTACTTC. Its translation: CASSLGDTIYEQYF.

CDR3 DNA: TGTGCCAGCAGGACTAGCATGGGCTATGGCTACACCTTC. This gives the protein CASRTSMGYGYTF. The rearrangement joins TRBV27 to TRBJ1-2; D call uncertain. V was shortened by 6 bases and J by 4 bases, with 12 bases between the two germline ends. The germline V gene encodes CDR1 MNHEY and CDR2 SMNVEV (reference sequence). The length of the CDR3 is 13 residues.

The V and J genes are TRBV10-3 and TRBJ2-7; D may be TRBD1 (5 bases). CDR1 and CDR2 from the germline V gene are ENHRY and SYGVKD. The V end was cut by 5 bases, the J end by 6 bases, with 11 bases between. This CDR3 has 12 amino acids. The CDR3 region has the DNA TGTGCCATCAGTCAACCCACAGGCGAGCAGTACTTC. Its translation is CAISQPTGEQYF.

The genes are TRBV5-1 and TRBJ2-3; no reliable D call. Trimming shortened V by 3 bases and J by 5 bases, and 4 bases separated the two germline ends. The CDR3 contains 11 residues. The germline V gene has CDR1 SGHRS and CDR2 YFSETQ. Here the CDR3 reads CASSYGDTQYF. CDR3 bases: TGCGCCAGCAGCTACGGAGATACGCAGTATTTT. Using reference TRBV5-1 and TRBJ2-3 for the parts outside the CDR3, the full variable domain is KAGVTQTPRYLIKTRGQQVTLSCSPISGHRSVSWYQQTPGQGLQFLFEYFSETQRNKGNFPGRFSGRQFSNSRSEMNVSTLELGDSALYLCASSYGDTQYFGPGTRLTVL.

V usage is TRBV9 and J usage is TRBJ2-1; D call uncertain. The V gene lost 0 bases and the J gene lost 1 base, with 11 bases spanning the gap. CDR1 is SGDLS and CDR2 is YYNGEE in the germline V gene. The CDR3 is 16 residues long. CDR3 residues: CASSVEGSISYNEQFF. The DNA for the CDR3 is TGTGCCAGCAGCGTAGAAGGTAGCATTTCCTACAATGAGCAGTTCTTC.

This clone came up a few times. The chain uses TRBV6-1 and TRBJ2-7; 8 nucleotides line up with TRBD1. Germline lookup yields CDR1 MNHNS and CDR2 SASEGT. V lost 2 bases, J lost 2 bases, and 5 bases stayed unmatched. The CDR3 sequence is 15 residues long. This CDR3 is CASSEYSTGAYEQYF. The DNA for the CDR3 is TGTGCCAGCAGTGAATATTCGACAGGGGCCTACGAGCAGTACTTC.

V and J are TRBV27 and TRBJ1-4, with a possible D match to TRBD1 (5 bases). The CDR3 loop spans 16 amino acids. Germline V CDR1 and CDR2: MNHEY, SMNVEV (reference sequence). Trimming removed 4 bases at V and 5 bases at J, with 17 bases between. In DNA, the CDR3 is TGTGCCAGCAGTTCCCCCGGGACTGGAGAAAATGAAAAACTGTTTTTT. Protein sequence: CASSSPGTGENEKLFF. Combining the CDR3 with reference TRBV27 and TRBJ1-4 gives the whole variable domain EAQVTQNPRYLITVTGKKLTVTCSQNMNHEYMSWYRQDPGLGLRQIYYSMNVEVTDKGDVPEGYKVSRKEKRNFPLILESPSPNQTSLYFCASSSPGTGENEKLFFGSGTQLSVL.

With respect to this clone: At one boundary the junction diverges from the germline segment, which might be a read error. The chain uses TRBV7-3 and TRBJ2-3, with D maybe TRBD2 (6 bases). From germline, CDR1 is SGHTA and CDR2 FQGTGA. The CDR3 runs to 12 residues. The CDR3 spells CASSQVGGHVNF. The CDR3 DNA reads TGTGCCAGCAGCCAGGTCGGGGGTCACGTTAATTTT. Supplemented by reference TRBV7-3 and TRBJ2-3, the full variable domain reads GAGVSQTPSNKVTEKGKYVELRCDPISGHTALYWYRQSLGQGPEFLIYFQGTGAADDSGLPNDRFFAVRPEGSVSTLKIQRTERGDSAVYLCASSQVGGHVNFGPGTRLTVL.

The V gene is TRBV6-5, the J gene TRBJ1-6, with 7 bases aligning to TRBD1. Trimming cost V 5 bases and J 7 bases; bases outside gene matches: 8. The CDR3 loop spans 15 amino acids. The germline V gene encodes CDR1 MNHEY and CDR2 SVGAGI. The CDR3: CASSPRGLGNSPLHF. The CDR3, as DNA: TGTGCCAGCAGTCCCAGGGGGTTGGGGAATTCACCCCTCCACTTT.

The chain combines TRBV28 with TRBJ1-5; D is possibly TRBD1 (6 bases). The CDR3 has 13 residues. Germline V gene lookup returns CDR1 MDHEN and CDR2 SYDVKM. V lost 7 bases and J 5 bases, leaving 12 bases between the germline ends. CDR3 sequence: CASIQGPYQPQHF. The CDR3 bases are TGTGCCAGCATACAGGGTCCCTATCAGCCCCAGCATTTT.

This clone has just a few counts. V usage is TRBV6-5 and J usage is TRBJ1-5; D may be TRBD1 (5 bases). The germline CDR1 and CDR2 sequences are MNHEY and SVGAGI. Trimming took off 6 bases at V and 4 bases at J, with 10 bases between the two ends. The CDR3 runs 13 residues. The CDR3 nucleotides read TGTGCCAGCAGCCACGGGGGGAATCAGCCCCAGCATTTT. It specifies CASSHGGNQPQHF.

The genes are TRBV9 and TRBJ2-5; perhaps TRBD1 as D (5 bases). The length of the CDR3 is 14 residues. Between the trimmed V and J ends, which lost 0 bases and 1 base, there was a span of 7 bases. Per germline, CDR1 SGDLS and CDR2 YYNGEE. The CDR3 here is CASSVEGVQETQYF. DNA for the CDR3: TGTGCCAGCAGCGTAGAAGGGGTCCAAGAGACCCAGTACTTC.

The chain couples TRBV30 to TRBJ1-5, with D tentatively TRBD1 (6 bases). The V gene lost 5 bases and the J gene lost 2 bases, with 13 bases spanning the gap. CDR1 and CDR2 (germline): GTSNPN, SVGIG (reference sequence). The CDR3 sequence is 14 residues long. DNA of the CDR3: TGTGCCTGGCCGGGGGGGGGCGGCAATCAGCCCCAGCATTTT. Translating it yields CAWPGGGGNQPQHF.

CDR3 sequence reads: CASSLASGGASEQFF. The CDR3 DNA reads as TGCGCCAGCAGCTTGGCTAGCGGGGGGGCCAGTGAGCAGTTCTTC. This chain links TRBV5-1 with TRBJ2-1; 12 nucleotides line up with TRBD2. The CDR3 contains 15 residues. From germline, CDR1 is SGHRS and CDR2 YFSETQ. V lost 0 bases to trimming and J lost 9 bases; unmatched junction nucleotides: 4.

The rearrangement links TRBV6-4 to TRBJ1-1, with D uncertain. Trimming left V 3 bases short and J 1 base short, with 12 bases between. Germline CDR1 and CDR2: MRHNA and SNTAGT. The CDR3 runs 15 residues. In DNA form, the CDR3 reads TGTGCCAGCAGTGAAACAGACACCGAGAACACTGAAGCTTTCTTT. This gives the protein CASSETDTENTEAFF.

V gene TRBV4-3 combines with J gene TRBJ1-1; the D gene is possibly TRBD1 (6 bases). The CDR3 is 18 residues long. V was pared by 0 bases and J by 2 bases, with 19 bases between. The germline V gene has CDR1 LGHNA and CDR2 YSLEER. In nucleotides, the CDR3 is TGCGCCAGCAGCCAAGATGATTTTGTCGCCAGGGGAAACACTGAAGCTTTCTTT. Protein product: CASSQDDFVARGNTEAFF.

CDR3 sequence reads: CASSLGGDGYEQYF. The CDR3 nucleotides read TGTGCCAGCAGCCTGGGGGGAGATGGCTACGAGCAGTACTTC. This sequence joins TRBV9 and TRBJ2-7; tentatively, D is TRBD2 (6 bases). CDR3 length: 14 residues. CDR1 and CDR2 from the germline V gene are SGDLS and YYNGEE. Trimming stripped 4 bases from V and 3 bases from J, with 14 bases between.